This T cell receptor beta chain was profiled in a study of blood T cell repertoires in COVID-19. The wider study: Acute and convalescent COVID-19 specimens originated in the United States, Italy and Spain. Sample material is recorded as cDNA or gDNA derived from T cells, B-cell-depleted T cells, or PBMCs.

The CDR3 runs 14 residues. V gave up 8 bases and J gave up 5 bases, with 18 bases separating them. Germline CDR1 reads LNHDA; CDR2 reads SQIVND (reference sequence). How the authors handled the data: For nucleated cells, counts were estimated from reference gene primer amplification. The table came from immunoSEQ multiplex PCR; TCRdb's copy has only in-frame clones and leaves some out. Clone size and V and J calls were adopted from that table, with D and trimming inferred from the DNA. The sample lists about 380,000 clones, nearly 90% occurring once. The sequence was collected from a man aged 18 to 30 with active or convalescent COVID-19. This sequence joins TRBV19 and TRBJ1-2; possible D gene TRBD1, 5 bases. Source material: peripheral blood. The CDR3 here is CASSIGGSLYGYTF. The CDR3 DNA reads TGTGCCAGTTCCATCGGGGGATCACTTTATGGCTACACCTTC.